The following is a T cell receptor beta chain sequence with its context. Trimming removed 2 bases at V and 3 bases at J, with 17 bases between. The germline V gene encodes CDR1 KGHSH and CDR2 LQKENI. This CDR3 spans 16 amino acids. Sequencing used immunoSEQ multiplex PCR; TCRdb keeps in-frame clones, though not all of them. Among about 46,000 clones listed, 70% to 90% were seen once. These data are taken from a study of OX40 agonist ivuxolimab in advanced cancers. The chain employs TRBV18 and TRBJ2-7, with D perhaps TRBD2 (5 bases). Specimen: CD4+ or CD8+ T cells sorted from blood, collected in a trial of the OX40 agonist ivuxolimab. This TCR came from an adult with an advanced solid tumor such as melanoma, head and neck, liver or kidney cancer. The CDR3 coding sequence is TGTGCCAGCTCACCAGAGGGTCGTTCGCACCTCTACGAGCAGTACTTC. It encodes CASSPEGRSHLYEQYF.